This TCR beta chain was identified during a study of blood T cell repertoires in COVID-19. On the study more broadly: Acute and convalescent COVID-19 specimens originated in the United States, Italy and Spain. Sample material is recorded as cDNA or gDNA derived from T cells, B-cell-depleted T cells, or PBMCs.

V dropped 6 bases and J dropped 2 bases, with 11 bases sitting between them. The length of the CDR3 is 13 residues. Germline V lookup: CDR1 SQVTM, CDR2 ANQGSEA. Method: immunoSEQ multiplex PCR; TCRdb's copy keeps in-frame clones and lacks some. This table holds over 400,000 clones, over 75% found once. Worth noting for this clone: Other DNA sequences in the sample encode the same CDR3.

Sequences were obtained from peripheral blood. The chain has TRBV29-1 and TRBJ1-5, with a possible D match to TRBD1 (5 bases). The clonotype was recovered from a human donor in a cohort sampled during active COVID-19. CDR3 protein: CSVGGGGNQPQHF. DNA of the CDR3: TGCAGCGTCGGGGGGGGTGGCAATCAGCCCCAGCATTTT.